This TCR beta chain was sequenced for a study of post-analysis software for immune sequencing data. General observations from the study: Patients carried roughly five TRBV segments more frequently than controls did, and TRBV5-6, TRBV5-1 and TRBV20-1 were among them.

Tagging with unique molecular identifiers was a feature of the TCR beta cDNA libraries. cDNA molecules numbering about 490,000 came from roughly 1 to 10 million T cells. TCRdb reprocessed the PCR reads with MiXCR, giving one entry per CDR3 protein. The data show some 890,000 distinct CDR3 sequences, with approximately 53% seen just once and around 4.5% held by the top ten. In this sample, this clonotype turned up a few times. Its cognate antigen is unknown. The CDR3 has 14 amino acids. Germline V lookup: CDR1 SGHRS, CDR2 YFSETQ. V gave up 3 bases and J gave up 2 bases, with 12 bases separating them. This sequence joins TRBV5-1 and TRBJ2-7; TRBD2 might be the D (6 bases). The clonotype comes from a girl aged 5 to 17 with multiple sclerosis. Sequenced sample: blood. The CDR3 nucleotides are TGCGCCAGCAGCTCGGGGACTTCCCCCTACGAGCAGTACTTC. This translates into CASSSGTSPYEQYF.